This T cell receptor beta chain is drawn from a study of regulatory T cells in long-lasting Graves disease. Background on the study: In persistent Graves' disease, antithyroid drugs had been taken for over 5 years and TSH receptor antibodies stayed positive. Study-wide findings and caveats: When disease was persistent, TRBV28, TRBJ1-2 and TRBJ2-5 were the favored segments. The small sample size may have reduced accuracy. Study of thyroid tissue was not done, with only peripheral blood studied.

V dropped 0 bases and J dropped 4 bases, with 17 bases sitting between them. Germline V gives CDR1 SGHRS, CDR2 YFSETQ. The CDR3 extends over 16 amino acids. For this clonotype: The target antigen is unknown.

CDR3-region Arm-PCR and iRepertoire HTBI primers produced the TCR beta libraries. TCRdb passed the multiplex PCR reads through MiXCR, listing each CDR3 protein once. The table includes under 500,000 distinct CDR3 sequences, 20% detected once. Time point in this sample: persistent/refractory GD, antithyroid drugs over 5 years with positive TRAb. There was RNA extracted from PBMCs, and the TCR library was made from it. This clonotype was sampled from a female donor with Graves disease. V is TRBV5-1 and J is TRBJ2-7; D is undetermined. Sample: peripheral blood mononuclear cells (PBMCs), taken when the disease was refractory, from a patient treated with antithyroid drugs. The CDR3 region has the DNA TGCGCCAGCAGCTTGGTTACGGTTTCAAATGGGTACGAGCAGTACTTC. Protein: CASSLVTVSNGYEQYF.